This is a list of T cell receptor beta chains from one sample in a study of blood T cell repertoires in COVID-19. Profiling relied on immunoSEQ multiplex PCR, and the TCRdb table lists in-frame clones only, not all of them. Altogether over 130,000 clones are present, about 85% being singletons, with the ten largest covering more than 2%. Sequences were obtained from peripheral blood. These receptors came from a human donor with COVID-19, enrolled during active disease. The donor label of this sample is uncertain. Each CDR3 is given with its conserved first and last residue. The D gene is left open where the match is weak. A row's size may be missing; if present it is once, few, many or a size class.

j_call v_call d_call clone_size cdr3_nt cdr3_aa
TRBJ1-1 TRBV5-1 NA NA TGCGCCAGCAGCTTCGGGGGTGGCGTCAACACTGAAGCTTTCTTT CASSFGGGVNTEAFF
TRBJ1-3 TRBV3-1/TRBV3-2 TRBD1 once TGTGCCAGCAGCCACGGACAGGGGTACGGTGGAAACACCATATATTTT CASSHGQGYGGNTIYF
TRBJ2-7 TRBV11-3 NA NA TGTGCCAGCAGCTTGAGTCGGAGCTCCTACGAGCAGTACTTC CASSLSRSSYEQYF
TRBJ1-2 TRBV9 TRBD1 NA TGTGCCAGCAGCGTAATCGCAGGGGGCTATGGCTACACCTTC CASSVIAGGYGYTF
TRBJ1-6 TRBV9 TRBD1 NA TGTGCCAGCAGCGCAGGGACAGGGACGGGGTCACCCCTCCACTTT CASSAGTGTGSPLHF
TRBJ2-6 TRBV2 TRBD1 NA TGTGCCAGCAGTGCGGACAGGACTGGGGCCAACGTCCTGACTTTC CASSADRTGANVLTF
TRBJ1-2 TRBV9 NA NA TGTGCCCGCAGCGTAGATGGGGGGGCTGGGGACTATGGCTACACCTTC CARSVDGGAGDYGYTF
TRBJ1-1 TRBV5-8 NA NA TGTGCCAGCAGCTTGGAACAGGGTTTAGAGGATTTGTCCCTATGGACTGAAGCTTTCTTT CASSLEQGLEDLSLWTEAFF
TRBJ2-5 TRBV5-1 TRBD2 NA TGCGCCAGCAGCGCGGGAGTCGAAGAGACCCAGTACTTC CASSAGVEETQYF
TRBJ2-7 TRBV3-1/TRBV3-2 NA NA TGTGCCAGCGGACGGGAAACCTACGAGCAGTACTTC CASGRETYEQYF
TRBJ1-3 TRBV5-1 NA NA TGCGCCAGCAGTTTGTCCGGGACAACTGGAAACACCATATATTTT CASSLSGTTGNTIYF
TRBJ1-2 TRBV19 TRBD1 NA TGTGCCAGTAGTACGACAGGGGAAGGGTATGGCTACACCTTC CASSTTGEGYGYTF
TRBJ1-5 TRBV10-3 NA NA TGTGCCATCAGTGCCCGTCGGACATCTGATAGCAATCAGCCCCAGCATTTT CAISARRTSDSNQPQHF
TRBJ2-3 TRBV3-1/TRBV3-2 NA NA TGTGCCAGCAGCCAAGCCGAAGGGGGGGGGACAGATACGCAGTATTTT CASSQAEGGGTDTQYF
TRBJ2-7 TRBV19 NA NA TGTGCCAGTAGTAGTCAGGGAATCTCCTACGAGCAGTACTTC CASSSQGISYEQYF
TRBJ2-1 TRBV29-1 TRBD2 NA TGCAGCCTGACGTTAGCGGGGGACTACAATGAGCAGTTCTTC CSLTLAGDYNEQFF
TRBJ2-5 TRBV7-9 NA NA TGTGCCAGCAGCTTCAGACACCTCCAAGAGACCCAGTACTTC CASSFRHLQETQYF
TRBJ2-3 TRBV3-1/TRBV3-2 TRBD2 NA TGTGCCAGCAGCCAATTGGGACTAGCGGACGCCAGCACAGATACGCAGTATTTT CASSQLGLADASTDTQYF
TRBJ2-3 TRBV6-5 NA NA TGTGCCAGCAGGAGCCCTGGAGGCACAGATACGCAGTATTTT CASRSPGGTDTQYF
TRBJ1-5 TRBV7-8 TRBD1 few TGTGCCAGCAGCTTAGCCGCAGGACAGGGGCGAAATCAGCCCCAGCATTTT CASSLAAGQGRNQPQHF
TRBJ1-4 TRBV2 NA once TGTGCCAGCAGAGCAGGGGTTTTTGAAAAACTGTTTTTT CASRAGVFEKLFF
TRBJ1-4 TRBV19 TRBD1 NA TGTGCCAGTAGTTTCGGGTGGGGACAGGATAATGAAAAACTGTTTTTT CASSFGWGQDNEKLFF
TRBJ2-3 TRBV5-1 NA NA TGCGCCAGCAGCCCCGGAGATACGCAGTATTTT CASSPGDTQYF
TRBJ1-6 TRBV15 TRBD1 NA TGTGCCACCAGCAGAGACAGAGGCAGGGGGTTTTCACCCCTCCACTTT CATSRDRGRGFSPLHF
TRBJ1-4 TRBV9 TRBD1 NA TGTGCCAGCAGCTCCGGGACAGGGGGCAACTCGAAAAAACTGTTTTTT CASSSGTGGNSKKLFF
TRBJ2-7 TRBV18 TRBD2 few TGTGCCAGCTCAGCTTCTCCGGGACTAGCTGTCGAGCAGTACTTC CASSASPGLAVEQYF
TRBJ1-2 TRBV3-1/TRBV3-2 NA NA TGTGCCAGCAGCCAAGATATCGTGTTGTATGGCTACACCTTC CASSQDIVLYGYTF
TRBJ1-4 TRBV18 NA NA TGTGCCAGCTCACCCCAGGGGCGCTGGGAAAAACTGTTTTTT CASSPQGRWEKLFF
TRBJ2-2 TRBV6-5 NA once TGTGCCAGCCGACCGCGGTTGTGGAACACCGGGGAGCTGTTTTTT CASRPRLWNTGELFF
TRBJ2-3 TRBV2 TRBD2 NA TGTGCCAGCAGACCCCTCGGGGGGATAGATACGCAGTATTTT CASRPLGGIDTQYF
TRBJ2-7 TRBV11-3 TRBD2 NA TGTGCCAGCAGCTTAGGAGCGGGGCTTACGGGGAAGCAGTACTTC CASSLGAGLTGKQYF
TRBJ1-2 TRBV14 NA NA TGTGCCAGCAGCCAAGATTCTATCGGCAGGGCCTTCTTC CASSQDSIGRAFF
TRBJ2-7 TRBV4-2 TRBD2 NA TGTGCCAGCAGCCAAGAGCCTGCAGCGGGGGGGTTCGAGCAGTACTTC CASSQEPAAGGFEQYF
TRBJ1-1 TRBV7-9 TRBD1 NA TGTGCCAGCAGCTTCTTGGACAGGGGCGAAGCTTTCTTT CASSFLDRGEAFF
TRBJ2-3 TRBV5-1 NA NA TGCGCCAGCAGCGCACACCGGGGAGGGGGGGCAGATACGCAGTATTTT CASSAHRGGGADTQYF
TRBJ1-1 TRBV3-1/TRBV3-2 NA NA TGTGCCAGCAGCCAAAGGACAGATAACACTGAAGCTTTCTTT CASSQRTDNTEAFF
TRBJ1-6 TRBV19 NA few TGTGCCAGTAGTATAGGGGTGACAGGCCGCTATAATTCACCCCTCCACTTT CASSIGVTGRYNSPLHF
TRBJ1-1 TRBV3-1/TRBV3-2 NA NA TGTGCCAGCAGCCAAGTCGGGTCCGGGGTAGTGACTGAAGCTTTCTTT CASSQVGSGVVTEAFF
TRBJ1-1 TRBV5-3 NA NA TGTGCCAGAAGCAACCCCGGACAGCTGAACACTGAAGCTTTCTTT CARSNPGQLNTEAFF
TRBJ1-2 TRBV19 TRBD1 NA TGTGCCAGCAGGGGGCTCGGCTCTATTTATGGCTACACCTTC CASRGLGSIYGYTF
TRBJ1-2 TRBV15 NA NA TGTGCCACCAGCAGAGCGGAGGGGCTCGGCTACACCTTC CATSRAEGLGYTF
TRBJ1-2 TRBV19 NA few TGTGCCAGTAGTACCCCCCGCCAGCGCCCTGGTCGGAGGTGGGCTAACTATGGCTACACCTTC CASSTPRQRPGRRWANYGYTF
TRBJ1-2 TRBV10-3 TRBD1 NA TGTGCCATCAGTGACCCGGGACAGGGGGCCTATGGCTACACCTTC CAISDPGQGAYGYTF
TRBJ2-5 TRBV2 NA NA TGTGCCAGCACCTATACAGGGCCTGAGACCCAGTACTTC CASTYTGPETQYF
TRBJ1-4 TRBV19 NA NA TGTGCCAGTAGTCAAGAGAGGACTAATGAAAAACTGTTTTTT CASSQERTNEKLFF
TRBJ1-1 TRBV19 NA NA TGTGCCAGTAGTACTAGCGTGAACACTGAAGCTTTCTTT CASSTSVNTEAFF
TRBJ2-7 TRBV5-1 TRBD1 few TGCGCCAGCAGCTTGGCGGACAGGTCCTACGAGCAGTACTTC CASSLADRSYEQYF
TRBJ2-6 TRBV7-8 TRBD1 NA TGTGCCAGCACCCTCAACGTCGCAGGGGGTGATGGGGCCAACGTCCTGACTTTC CASTLNVAGGDGANVLTF
TRBJ1-1 TRBV9 NA NA TGTGCCAGCACCCCTCAATCGGGGACTGAAGCTTTCTTT CASTPQSGTEAFF